This entry concerns a single T cell receptor (beta chain). The antigen is not known. The CDR3 is made up of 15 amino acids. Trimming removed 7 bases from V and 2 bases from J, with 15 bases in between. Germline lookup yields CDR1 MNHNS and CDR2 SASEGT. The source of the sample is a study of radiation and T cells in renal cell carcinoma. Regarding the study as a whole: In blood, top tumor clones expanded by 2 weeks, shrinking by 4. Without pretreatment biopsies, baseline tumor clonotype presence was undetermined.

TCRdb's table, derived via immunoSEQ multiplex PCR, lists solely in-frame clones and lacks some. The profile shows about 170,000 clones, about 88% of them singletons. The time point here: blood 4 weeks post-SBRT, at nephrectomy. Treatment defined: 15 Gy SBRT to primary tumor, nephrectomy 4 weeks later. Serial blood draws occurred at baseline and 2 and 4 weeks post-SBRT. This sequence joins TRBV6-1 and TRBJ1-5, with TRBD1 as a possible D gene (5 bases). The source was blood, collected from a patient whose treatment included radiotherapy and nephrectomy. The clonotype originates from a woman aged 45-65 years with renal cell carcinoma. Written as DNA, the CDR3 is TGTGCCAGCACCGCGGGACCGGGCGGCAATCAGCCCCAGCATTTT. It yields the protein CASTAGPGGNQPQHF.